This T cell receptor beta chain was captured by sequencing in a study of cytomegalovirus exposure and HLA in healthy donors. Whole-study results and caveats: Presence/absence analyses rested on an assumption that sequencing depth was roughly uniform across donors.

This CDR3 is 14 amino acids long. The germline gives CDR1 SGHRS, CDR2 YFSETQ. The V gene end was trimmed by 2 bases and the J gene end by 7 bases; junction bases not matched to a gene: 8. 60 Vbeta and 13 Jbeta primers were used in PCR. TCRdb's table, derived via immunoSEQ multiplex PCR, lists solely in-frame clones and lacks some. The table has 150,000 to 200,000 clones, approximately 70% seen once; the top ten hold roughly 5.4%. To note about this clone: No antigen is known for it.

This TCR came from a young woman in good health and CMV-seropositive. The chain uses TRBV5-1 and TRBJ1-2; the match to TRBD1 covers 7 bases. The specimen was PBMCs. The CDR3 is CASSFGQAQSGYTF. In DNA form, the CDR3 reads TGCGCCAGCAGCTTTGGACAGGCTCAGAGTGGCTACACCTTC.